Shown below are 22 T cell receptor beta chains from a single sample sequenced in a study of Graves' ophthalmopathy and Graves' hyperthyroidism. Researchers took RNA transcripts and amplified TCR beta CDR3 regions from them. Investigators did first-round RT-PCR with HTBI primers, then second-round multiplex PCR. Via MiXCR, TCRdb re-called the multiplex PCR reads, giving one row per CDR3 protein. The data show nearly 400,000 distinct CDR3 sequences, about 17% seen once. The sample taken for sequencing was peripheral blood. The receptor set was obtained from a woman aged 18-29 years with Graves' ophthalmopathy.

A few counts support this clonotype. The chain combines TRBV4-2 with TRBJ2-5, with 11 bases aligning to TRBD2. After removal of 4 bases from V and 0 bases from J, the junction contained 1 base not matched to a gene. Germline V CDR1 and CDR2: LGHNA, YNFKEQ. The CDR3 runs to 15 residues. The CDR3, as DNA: TGTGCCAGCAGCCGACTAGCGGGGTACCAAGAGACCCAGTACTTC. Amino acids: CASSRLAGYQETQYF.

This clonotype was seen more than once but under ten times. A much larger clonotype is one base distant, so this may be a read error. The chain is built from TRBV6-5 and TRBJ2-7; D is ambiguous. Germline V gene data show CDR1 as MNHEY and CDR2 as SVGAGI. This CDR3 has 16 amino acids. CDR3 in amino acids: CACSYSPDLQSYEQYF. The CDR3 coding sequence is TGTGCCTGCAGTTACTCGCCGGACCTACAGTCCTACGAGCAGTACTTC.

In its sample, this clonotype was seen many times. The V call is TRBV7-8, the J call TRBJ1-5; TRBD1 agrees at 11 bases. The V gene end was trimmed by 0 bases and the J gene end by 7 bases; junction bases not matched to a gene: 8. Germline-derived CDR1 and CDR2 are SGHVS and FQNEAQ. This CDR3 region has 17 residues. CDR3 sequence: CASSLAGRGTGGQPQHF. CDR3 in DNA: TGTGCCAGCAGCTTAGCTGGAAGGGGGACAGGGGGACAGCCCCAGCATTTT.

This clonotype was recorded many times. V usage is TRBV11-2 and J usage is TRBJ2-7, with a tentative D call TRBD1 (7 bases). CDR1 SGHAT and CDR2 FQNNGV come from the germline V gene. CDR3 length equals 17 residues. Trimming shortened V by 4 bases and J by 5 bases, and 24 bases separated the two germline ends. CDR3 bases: TGTGCCAGCAGCTCCCAGGGGGGCGCGAGTGCTCCTAACGAGCAGTACTTC. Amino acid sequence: CASSSQGGASAPNEQYF.

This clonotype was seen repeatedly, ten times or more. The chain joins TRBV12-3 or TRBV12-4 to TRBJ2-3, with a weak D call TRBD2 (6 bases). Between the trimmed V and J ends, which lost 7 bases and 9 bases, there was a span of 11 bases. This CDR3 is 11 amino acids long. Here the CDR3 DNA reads TGTGCCAGCAACTCTGCGGGGACGCAGTATTTT. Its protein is CASNSAGTQYF.

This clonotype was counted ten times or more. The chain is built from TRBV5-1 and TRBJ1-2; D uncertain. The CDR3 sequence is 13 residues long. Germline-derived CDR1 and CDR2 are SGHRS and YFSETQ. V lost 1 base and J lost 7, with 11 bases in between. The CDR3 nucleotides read TGCGCCAGCAGCTTGTCAGGCACCGTTGGCTACACCTTC. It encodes CASSLSGTVGYTF. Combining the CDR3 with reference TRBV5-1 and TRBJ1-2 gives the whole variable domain KAGVTQTPRYLIKTRGQQVTLSCSPISGHRSVSWYQQTPGQGLQFLFEYFSETQRNKGNFPGRFSGRQFSNSRSEMNVSTLELGDSALYLCASSLSGTVGYTFGSGTRLTVV.

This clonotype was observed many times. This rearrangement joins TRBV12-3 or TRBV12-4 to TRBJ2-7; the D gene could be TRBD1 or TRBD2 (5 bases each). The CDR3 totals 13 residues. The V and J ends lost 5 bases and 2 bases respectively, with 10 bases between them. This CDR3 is CASSVRDPYEQYF. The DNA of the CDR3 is TGTGCCAGCAGTGTCAGGGACCCCTACGAGCAGTACTTC.

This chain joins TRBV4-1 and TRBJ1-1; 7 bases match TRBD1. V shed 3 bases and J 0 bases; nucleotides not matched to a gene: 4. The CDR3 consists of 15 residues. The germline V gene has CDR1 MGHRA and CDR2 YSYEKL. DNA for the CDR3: TGCGCCAGCAGCCACCTGGGACAGTTGAACACTGAAGCTTTCTTT. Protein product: CASSHLGQLNTEAFF.

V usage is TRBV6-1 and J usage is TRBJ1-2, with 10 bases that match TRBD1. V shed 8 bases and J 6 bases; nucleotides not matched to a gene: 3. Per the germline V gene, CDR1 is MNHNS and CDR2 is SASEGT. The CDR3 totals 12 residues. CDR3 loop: CASWTGGDGYTF. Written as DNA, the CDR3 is TGTGCCAGCTGGACAGGGGGGGATGGCTACACCTTC.

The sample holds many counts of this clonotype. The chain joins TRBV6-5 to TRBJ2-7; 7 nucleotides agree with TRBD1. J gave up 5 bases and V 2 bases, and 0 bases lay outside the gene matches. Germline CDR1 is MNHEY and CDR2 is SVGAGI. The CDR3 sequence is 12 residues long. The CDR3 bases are TGTGCCAGCAGTTACGACAGGGACGAGCAGTACTTC. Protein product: CASSYDRDEQYF.

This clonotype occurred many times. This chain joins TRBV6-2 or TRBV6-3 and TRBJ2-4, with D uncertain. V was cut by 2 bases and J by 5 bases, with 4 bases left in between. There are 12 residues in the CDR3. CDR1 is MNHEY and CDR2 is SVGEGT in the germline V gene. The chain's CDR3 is CASSYPQNIQYF. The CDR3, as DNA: TGTGCCAGCAGTTACCCACAAAACATTCAGTACTTC.

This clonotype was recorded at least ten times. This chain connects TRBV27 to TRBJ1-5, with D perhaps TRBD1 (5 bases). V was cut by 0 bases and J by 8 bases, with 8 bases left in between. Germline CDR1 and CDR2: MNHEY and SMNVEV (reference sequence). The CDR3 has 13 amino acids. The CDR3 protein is CASSLSGREPQHF. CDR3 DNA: TGTGCCAGCAGTTTATCGGGGCGGGAGCCCCAGCATTTT.

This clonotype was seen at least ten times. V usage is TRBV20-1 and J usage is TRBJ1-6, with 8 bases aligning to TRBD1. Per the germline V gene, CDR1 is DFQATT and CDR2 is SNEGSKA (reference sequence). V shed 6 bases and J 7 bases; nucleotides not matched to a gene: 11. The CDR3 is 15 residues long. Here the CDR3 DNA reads TGCAGTGCCTCCACTCGACAGGGGTTAAATTCACCCCTCCACTTT. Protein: CSASTRQGLNSPLHF.

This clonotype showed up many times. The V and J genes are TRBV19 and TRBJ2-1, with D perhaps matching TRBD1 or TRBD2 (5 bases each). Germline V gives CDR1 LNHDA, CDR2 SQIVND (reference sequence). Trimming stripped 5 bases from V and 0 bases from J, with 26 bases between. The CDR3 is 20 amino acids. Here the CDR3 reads CASSSGDNPHEGSSYNEQFF. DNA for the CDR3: TGTGCCAGTAGTTCCGGGGATAACCCCCATGAGGGGAGCTCCTACAATGAGCAGTTCTTC. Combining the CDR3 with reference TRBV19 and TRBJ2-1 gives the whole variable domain DGGITQSPKYLFRKEGQNVTLSCEQNLNHDAMYWYRQDPGQGLRLIYYSQIVNDFQKGDIAEGYSVSREKKESFPLTVTSAQKNPTAFYLCASSSGDNPHEGSSYNEQFFGPGTRLTVL.

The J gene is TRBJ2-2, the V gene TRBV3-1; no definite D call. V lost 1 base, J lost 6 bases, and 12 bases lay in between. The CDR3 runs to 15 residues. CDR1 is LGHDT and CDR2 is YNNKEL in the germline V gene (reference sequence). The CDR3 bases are TGTGCCAGCAGCCAAGGGGGATATTCTTCCGGGGAGCTGTTTTTT. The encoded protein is CASSQGGYSSGELFF.

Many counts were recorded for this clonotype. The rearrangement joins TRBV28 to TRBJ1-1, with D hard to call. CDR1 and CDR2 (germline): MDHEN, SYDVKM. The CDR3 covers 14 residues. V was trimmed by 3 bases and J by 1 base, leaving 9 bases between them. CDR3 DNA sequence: TGTGCCAGCAGTTTTATGACACGGAACACTGAAGCTTTCTTT. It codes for CASSFMTRNTEAFF.

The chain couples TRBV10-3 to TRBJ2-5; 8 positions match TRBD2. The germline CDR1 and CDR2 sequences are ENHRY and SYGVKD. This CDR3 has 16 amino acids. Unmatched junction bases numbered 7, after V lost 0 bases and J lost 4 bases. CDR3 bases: TGTGCCATCAGTGAGTCGAAGCGGGAGTCGGGAGAGACCCAGTACTTC. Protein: CAISESKRESGETQYF.

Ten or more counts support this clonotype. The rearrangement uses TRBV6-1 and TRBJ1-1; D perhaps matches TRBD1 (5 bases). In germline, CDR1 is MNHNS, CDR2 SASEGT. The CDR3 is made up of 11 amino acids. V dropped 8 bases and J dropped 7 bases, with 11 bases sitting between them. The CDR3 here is CASLGRGEAFF. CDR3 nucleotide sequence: TGTGCCAGCCTAGGGAGGGGTGAAGCTTTCTTT.

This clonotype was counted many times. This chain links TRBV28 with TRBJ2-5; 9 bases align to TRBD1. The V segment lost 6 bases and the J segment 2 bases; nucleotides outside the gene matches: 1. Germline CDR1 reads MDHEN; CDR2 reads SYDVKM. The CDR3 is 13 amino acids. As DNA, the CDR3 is TGTGCCAGCAGGGGACAGGGACAAGAGACCCAGTACTTC. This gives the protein CASRGQGQETQYF.

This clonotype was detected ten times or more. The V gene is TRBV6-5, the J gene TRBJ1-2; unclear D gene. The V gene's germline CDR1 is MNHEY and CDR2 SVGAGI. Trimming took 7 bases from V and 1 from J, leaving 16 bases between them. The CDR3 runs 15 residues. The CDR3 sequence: CASTDGGRSNYGYTF. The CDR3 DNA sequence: TGTGCCAGCACCGACGGTGGCAGGAGTAACTATGGCTACACCTTC.

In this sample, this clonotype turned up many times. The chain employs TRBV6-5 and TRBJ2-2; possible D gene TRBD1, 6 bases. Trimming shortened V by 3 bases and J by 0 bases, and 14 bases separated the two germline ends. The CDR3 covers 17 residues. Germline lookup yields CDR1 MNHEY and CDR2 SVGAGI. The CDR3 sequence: CASSYSPTGTNTGELFF. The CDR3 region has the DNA TGTGCCAGCAGTTATAGCCCTACAGGGACGAACACCGGGGAGCTGTTTTTT.

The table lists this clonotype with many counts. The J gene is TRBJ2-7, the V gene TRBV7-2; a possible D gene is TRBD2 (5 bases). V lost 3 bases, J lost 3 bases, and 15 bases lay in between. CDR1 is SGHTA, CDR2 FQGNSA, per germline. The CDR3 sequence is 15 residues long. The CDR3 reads CASSFILLESYEQYF. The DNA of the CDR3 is TGTGCCAGCAGCTTCATCTTACTAGAGAGCTACGAGCAGTACTTC.